Sequencing of this T cell receptor beta chain was carried out in a study of T cell responses to AZD1222 COVID-19 vaccine. Study outcomes and limitations: Spike was spanned by vaccine-associated CD4 TCRs, which were dominant at 160-218 and 743-854. Only a handful of people who got AZD1222 tested seropositive at baseline. Clonal diversity was possibly underestimated; the donors were predominantly white British and more often female. Reports say nearly half of spike-specific TCRs go after unmutated variant regions.

Notes on this clone: Its antigen is as yet unknown.

Method: immunoSEQ multiplex PCR; TCRdb's copy keeps in-frame clones and lacks some. The sample shows tens of thousands of clones, 80% to 90% of them seen only once. CDR3 length: 15 amino acids. CDR1 is SGHTA, CDR2 FQGNSA, per germline. Trimming left V 5 bases short and J 5 bases short, with 19 bases between. Here the sequenced sample was peripheral blood, taken 28 days after the second AZD1222 dose. The chain links TRBV7-2 to TRBJ2-7; D might be TRBD1 (6 bases). This clonotype was obtained from an adult who received the AZD1222 COVID-19 vaccine. CDR3 in amino acids: CASSPRAPGEHEQYF. The CDR3 DNA is TGTGCCAGCAGCCCCCGGGCCCCAGGGGAACACGAGCAGTACTTC.